This T cell receptor beta chain came from a study of cytotoxic CD8 clonotypes in ibrutinib-treated CLL. Looking at the study overall: Responses comprised 25 or so partial and 2 complete; at median around 6 years, around 15 remained remitted and about twelve progressed.

About this clone: Its antigen remains unknown.

This CDR3 spans 14 amino acids. Germline CDR1 MNHEY, CDR2 SVGAGI. The trim removed 2 bases at V and 3 bases at J, leaving 3 bases unmatched. Study-wide findings and caveats: Clonotypes that were public were uncommon, and they contracted or stayed stable on treatment. Baseline values of clonality outstripped age-matched healthy donors and followed circulating CD8+ T-cell counts. At ibrutinib response, clonality increased, and at progression it declined back toward baseline.

Clones were read by immunoSEQ multiplex PCR, and TCRdb kept only the in-frame ones, dropping some. The data contain some 70,000 clones, roughly 72% of them singletons. The material was PBMCs, obtained after 12 months of ibrutinib treatment. The receptor was isolated from a human donor with chronic lymphocytic leukemia. This rearrangement joins TRBV6-5 to TRBJ1-1; 7 positions match TRBD1. The CDR3 protein is CASSYRGRDTEAFF. In nucleotides, the CDR3 is TGTGCCAGCAGTTACAGGGGGCGAGACACTGAAGCTTTCTTT.